The rows below give T cell receptor beta chains drawn from one sample of a study of cytomegalovirus exposure and HLA in healthy donors. This table comes from immunoSEQ multiplex PCR, and its TCRdb copy is limited to in-frame clones, with some not included. This sample has about 130,000 clones, with about two thirds found just once. Sequenced material: PBMCs. The source of these receptors is a human donor in good health. CDR3s include the opening cysteine and the closing phenylalanine or tryptophan. D genes are given only for firm matches. Not all rows give a size; the values are once, few, many and, for expanded clones, a class.

TRBJ1-6	TRBD1	TRBV27	.	CASSWGTGNGYNSPLHF	TGTGCCAGCAGTTGGGGGACAGGGAATGGATATAATTCACCCCTCCACTTT
TRBJ1-3	.	TRBV7-2	.	CASNPTGLGSGNTIYF	TGTGCCAGCAACCCAACAGGGCTCGGCTCTGGAAACACCATATATTTT
TRBJ2-5	TRBD2	TRBV11-1	.	CASSNRGTSGAQETQYF	TGTGCCAGCAGCAATCGGGGGACTAGCGGGGCCCAAGAGACCCAGTACTTC
TRBJ1-5	TRBD1	TRBV2	.	CASRSRDRGLIGNQPQHF	TGTGCCAGCAGAAGCCGGGACAGGGGGCTTATTGGCAATCAGCCCCAGCATTTT
TRBJ1-4	TRBD1	TRBV6-1	.	CASQDRGRTNEKLFF	TGTGCCAGCCAAGACAGGGGGCGAACTAATGAAAAACTGTTTTTT
TRBJ2-5	.	TRBV5-6	.	CASSLMGRGQETQYF	TGTGCCAGCAGCTTGATGGGCAGGGGCCAAGAGACCCAGTACTTC
TRBJ2-1	TRBD1	TRBV7-9	.	CASSLVLLAGGGVDNEQFF	TGTGCCAGCAGCTTAGTTCTCCTGGCAGGGGGCGGGGTGGACAATGAGCAGTTCTTC
TRBJ1-5	TRBD1	TRBV30	few	CAWDEGTGTRQPQHF	TGTGCCTGGGACGAAGGGACAGGGACACGGCAGCCCCAGCATTTT
TRBJ2-1	TRBD2	TRBV5-6	.	CASSFSAGGYEQFF	TGTGCCAGCAGCTTCTCAGCGGGAGGTTATGAGCAGTTCTTC
TRBJ2-7	TRBD2	TRBV5-1	.	CASSHSGLESSYEQYF	TGCGCCAGCAGCCATTCGGGACTAGAGAGCTCCTACGAGCAGTACTTC
TRBJ1-3	TRBD1	TRBV9	.	CASSPPPGQGGNTIYF	TGTGCCAGCAGCCCACCCCCGGGACAGGGTGGAAACACCATATATTTT
TRBJ2-5	TRBD1	TRBV5-1	.	CASSRWTGKGETQYF	TGCGCCAGCAGCCGATGGACAGGGAAAGGAGAGACCCAGTACTTC
TRBJ1-3	.	TRBV7-8	.	CASSFPGENSGNTIYF	TGTGCCAGCAGCTTCCCTGGGGAGAACTCTGGAAACACCATATATTTT
TRBJ1-6	TRBD1	TRBV6-5	once	CASSTGEARDSPLHF	TGTGCCAGCAGCACAGGGGAAGCCAGAGATTCACCCCTCCACTTT
TRBJ2-7	.	TRBV27	.	CASSPHEGYEQYF	TGTGCCAGCAGTCCACACGAGGGCTACGAGCAGTACTTC
TRBJ1-3	.	TRBV6-1	.	CASRQASSGNTIYF	TGTGCCAGCAGACAGGCCAGCTCTGGAAACACCATATATTTT
TRBJ2-2	TRBD1	TRBV7-3	.	CASSVTGGPGELFF	TGTGCCAGCAGCGTGACAGGGGGCCCCGGGGAGCTGTTTTTT
TRBJ2-1	TRBD1	TRBV7-3	.	CASSPGQGKTYNEQFF	TGTGCCAGCAGCCCAGGACAGGGGAAAACCTACAATGAGCAGTTCTTC
TRBJ2-3	.	TRBV5-4	.	CASSVFSDTQYF	TGTGCCAGCAGCGTATTTTCAGATACGCAGTATTTT
TRBJ1-2	.	TRBV4-3	.	CASSQNAGSRYGYTF	TGCGCCAGCAGTCAAAACGCAGGGTCAAGATATGGCTACACCTTC
TRBJ1-3	.	TRBV5-1	once	CASSAGFGPSGNTIYF	TGCGCCAGCAGCGCAGGGTTTGGGCCATCTGGAAACACCATATATTTT
TRBJ1-1	TRBD1	TRBV19	.	CASSEQGAGTEAFF	TGTGCCAGTAGTGAACAGGGGGCAGGGACTGAAGCTTTCTTT
TRBJ1-4	TRBD1	TRBV11-3	few	CASSLGQGGSTNEKLFF	TGTGCCAGCAGCCTGGGACAGGGCGGGTCAACTAATGAAAAACTGTTTTTT
TRBJ2-1	.	TRBV6-5	few	CASRSDSYNEQFF	TGTGCCAGCAGATCGGACAGTTACAATGAGCAGTTCTTC
TRBJ1-2	.	TRBV21-1	few	CASSTRDIYGYTF	TGTGCCAGCAGCACGAGGGACATCTATGGCTACACCTTC
TRBJ2-5	.	TRBV10-3	.	CAISEPGVGETQYF	TGTGCCATCAGTGAGCCGGGGGTAGGGGAGACCCAGTACTTC
TRBJ2-1	TRBD2	TRBV7-9	few	CASSLGGVNEQFF	TGTGCCAGCAGCCTGGGAGGGGTCAATGAGCAGTTCTTC
TRBJ2-2	.	TRBV28	many	CASSPPHNTGELFF	TGTGCCAGCAGTCCCCCACACAACACCGGGGAGCTGTTTTTT
TRBJ2-7	.	TRBV6-5	.	CASSYSIIVGSYEQYF	TGTGCCAGCAGTTACTCGATTATTGTCGGCTCCTACGAGCAGTACTTC
TRBJ1-6	TRBD1	TRBV6-1	few	CASRSDRGHSPLHF	TGTGCCAGCAGGAGTGACAGGGGCCACTCACCCCTCCACTTT
TRBJ2-1	TRBD2	TRBV5-1	.	CASSSTSGGAHEQFF	TGCGCCAGCAGCTCCACTAGCGGGGGGGCCCATGAGCAGTTCTTC
TRBJ1-2	TRBD1	TRBV5-6	.	CASSHTGGNYGYTF	TGTGCCAGCAGCCATACAGGGGGTAACTATGGCTACACCTTC
TRBJ1-5	.	TRBV19	.	CASSLRPGGTPNQPQHF	TGTGCCAGTAGTCTCCGGCCGGGAGGGACACCTAATCAGCCCCAGCATTTT
TRBJ2-2	.	TRBV30	.	CAWSLGGGTGELFF	TGTGCCTGGAGTCTGGGAGGGGGGACCGGGGAGCTGTTTTTT
TRBJ2-7	TRBD1	TRBV6-1	few	CASSVGTGPYEQYF	TGTGCCAGCAGTGTGGGGACAGGCCCCTACGAGCAGTACTTC
TRBJ1-1	TRBD1	TRBV5-4	.	CASSPAGTGNTEAFF	TGTGCCAGCAGCCCGGCGGGGACAGGGAACACTGAAGCTTTCTTT
TRBJ2-7	.	TRBV4-3	.	CASSQLPGGETEQYF	TGCGCCAGCAGCCAATTACCCGGCGGAGAGACCGAGCAGTACTTC
TRBJ2-2	TRBD2	TRBV5-1	few	CASSTLAGGLSNTGELFF	TGCGCCAGCAGCACTCTAGCGGGGGGCCTTTCGAACACCGGGGAGCTGTTTTTT
TRBJ2-3	TRBD2	TRBV7-3	.	CASSSAGGVQDTQYF	TGTGCCAGCAGCTCAGCGGGAGGGGTCCAGGATACGCAGTATTTT
TRBJ2-7	.	TRBV10-3	.	CAISATSSAYEQYF	TGTGCCATCAGTGCCACCTCTAGCGCCTACGAGCAGTACTTC
TRBJ2-5	TRBD1	TRBV7-9	.	CASTRWGTGGETQYF	TGTGCCAGCACCCGGTGGGGGACAGGGGGGGAGACCCAGTACTTC
TRBJ2-4	.	TRBV9	few	CASSVGGTGDIQYF	TGTGCCAGCAGCGTAGGTGGGACGGGGGACATTCAGTACTTC
TRBJ1-1	.	TRBV19	.	CASSIETGWGNTEAFF	TGTGCCAGTAGTATTGAAACAGGTTGGGGAAACACTGAAGCTTTCTTT
TRBJ2-3	.	TRBV5-1	.	CASSLDPGTTDTQYF	TGCGCCAGCAGCTTGGATCCGGGAACCACAGATACGCAGTATTTT
TRBJ2-3	TRBD1	TRBV4-3	.	CASSQESGQGTDTQYF	TGCGCCAGCAGCCAAGAATCGGGACAGGGCACAGATACGCAGTATTTT
TRBJ2-3	.	TRBV27	.	CASTGLGAGTDTQYF	TGTGCCAGCACGGGGCTGGGGGCAGGCACAGATACGCAGTATTTT
TRBJ2-1	TRBD1	TRBV5-3	few	CARSRTGDEQFF	TGTGCCAGAAGCCGGACAGGGGATGAGCAGTTCTTC
TRBJ1-2	TRBD1	TRBV7-2	.	CASTWTGEFGYTF	TGTGCCAGCACCTGGACAGGGGAGTTTGGCTACACCTTC
TRBJ2-5	TRBD1	TRBV7-7	few	CASSFTGGETQYF	TGTGCTAGCAGCTTCACAGGGGGCGAGACCCAGTACTTC
TRBJ1-1	.	TRBV14	few	CASSPSLNTEAFF	TGTGCCAGCAGCCCCTCCCTGAACACTGAAGCTTTCTTT
TRBJ2-5	.	TRBV19	.	CASSPRVQAETQYF	TGTGCCAGTAGTCCGAGGGTCCAGGCGGAGACCCAGTACTTC
TRBJ2-5	.	TRBV29-1	.	CSVASGPRGTQYF	TGCAGCGTTGCTTCCGGCCCTCGGGGGACCCAGTACTTC
TRBJ2-7	TRBD1	TRBV7-7	.	CASSLGTGAVYEQYF	TGTGCCAGCAGCTTAGGGACAGGGGCCGTCTACGAGCAGTACTTC
TRBJ2-1	TRBD2	TRBV19	.	CASSIDRGRSNEQFF	TGTGCCAGTAGTATAGATCGCGGGAGGAGCAATGAGCAGTTCTTC
TRBJ1-4	.	TRBV19	few	CASSGPTGEKLFF	TGTGCCAGTAGTGGACCCACGGGGGAAAAACTGTTTTTT
TRBJ2-1	.	TRBV5-4	.	CASSAKGSNVREFF	TGTGCCAGCAGCGCGAAGGGAAGTAATGTGAGGGAGTTCTTC
TRBJ2-1	.	TRBV7-6	.	CASSQRQDQGPTYNEQFF	TGTGCCAGCAGCCAAAGGCAGGATCAGGGCCCTACCTACAATGAGCAGTTCTTC
TRBJ1-4	.	TRBV6-4	.	CASSDSRQRNEKLFF	TGTGCCAGCAGTGACTCGAGGCAGCGGAATGAAAAACTGTTTTTT
TRBJ1-2	.	TRBV10-3	.	CAISGNYIAGYTF	TGTGCCATCAGTGGGAACTACATAGCCGGCTACACCTTC
TRBJ2-5	.	TRBV4-2	few	CASSQGGPQETQYF	TGTGCCAGCAGCCAAGGCGGCCCCCAAGAGACCCAGTACTTC